The sequence of this TCR beta chain was determined in a study of blood T cell repertoires in COVID-19. The V end was cut by 8 bases, the J end by 7 bases, with 15 bases between. Looked up from germline, CDR1 is MDHEN and CDR2 is SYDVKM. The CDR3 extends over 14 amino acids. Method: immunoSEQ multiplex PCR; TCRdb's copy keeps in-frame clones and lacks some. In the table there are approximately 45,000 clones, 80% to 90% of which are singletons. V gene TRBV28 combines with J gene TRBJ1-6; D possibly corresponds to TRBD1 (5 bases). This sequence originates from a woman in her 40s with acute or convalescent COVID-19. Sequences were obtained from peripheral blood. The CDR3 is CASYRDSLNSPLHF. The CDR3 DNA is TGTGCCAGCTACCGGGACTCATTAAATTCACCCCTCCACTTT. The full variable domain, rest sourced from reference TRBV28 and TRBJ1-6, is DVKVTQSSRYLVKRTGEKVFLECVQDMDHENMFWYRQDPGLGLRLIYFSYDVKMKEKGDIPEGYSVSREKKERFSLILESASTNQTSMYLCASYRDSLNSPLHFGNGTRLTVT.